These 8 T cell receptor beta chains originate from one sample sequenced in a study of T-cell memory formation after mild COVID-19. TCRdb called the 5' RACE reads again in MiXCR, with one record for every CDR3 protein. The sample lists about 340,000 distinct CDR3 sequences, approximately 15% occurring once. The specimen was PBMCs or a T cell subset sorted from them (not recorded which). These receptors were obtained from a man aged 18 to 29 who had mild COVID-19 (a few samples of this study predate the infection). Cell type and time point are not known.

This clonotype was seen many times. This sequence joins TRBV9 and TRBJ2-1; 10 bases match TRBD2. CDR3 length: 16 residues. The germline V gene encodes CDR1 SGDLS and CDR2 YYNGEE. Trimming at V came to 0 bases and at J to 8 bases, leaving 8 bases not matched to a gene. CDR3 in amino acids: CASSVAGSGGSDEQFF. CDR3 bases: TGTGCCAGCAGCGTAGCTGGTAGCGGGGGGAGCGATGAGCAGTTCTTC.

The CDR3, as DNA: TGTGCCAGCAGCTTGACCAGGGGGAGGGACGAGCAGTACGTC. Protein: CASSLTRGRDEQYV. The rearrangement links TRBV5-6 to TRBJ2-7; D assignment may be TRBD1 or TRBD2 (7 bases each). The CDR3 is 14 amino acids. Germline-derived CDR1 and CDR2 are SGHDT and YYEEEE. V shed 1 base and J shed 5 bases, with 13 bases lying between them.

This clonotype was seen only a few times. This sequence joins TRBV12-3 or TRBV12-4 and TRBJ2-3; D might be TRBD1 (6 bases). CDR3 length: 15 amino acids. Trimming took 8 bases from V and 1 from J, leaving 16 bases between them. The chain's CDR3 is CASPSPTGRTDTQYF. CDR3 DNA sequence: TGTGCCAGCCCCTCCCCGACAGGCCGCACAGATACGCAGTATTTT.

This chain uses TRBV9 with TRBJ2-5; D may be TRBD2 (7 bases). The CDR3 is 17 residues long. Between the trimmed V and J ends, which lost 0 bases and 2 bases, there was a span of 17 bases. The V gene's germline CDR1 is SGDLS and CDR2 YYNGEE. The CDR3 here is CASSVAGGPSGQETQYF. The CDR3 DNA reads TGTGCCAGCAGCGTAGCCGGGGGGCCGTCTGGGCAAGAGACCCAGTACTTC. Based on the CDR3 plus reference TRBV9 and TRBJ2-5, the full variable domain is DSGVTQTPKHLITATGQRVTLRCSPRSGDLSVYWYQQSLDQGLQFLIQYYNGEERAKGNILERFSAQQFPDLHSELNLSSLELGDSALYFCASSVAGGPSGQETQYFGPGTRLLVL.

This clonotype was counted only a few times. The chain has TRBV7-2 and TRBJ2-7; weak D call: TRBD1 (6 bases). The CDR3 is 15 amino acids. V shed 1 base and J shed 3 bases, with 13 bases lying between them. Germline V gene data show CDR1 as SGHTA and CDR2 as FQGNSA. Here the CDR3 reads CASSLGGLGGYEQYV. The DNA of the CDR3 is TGTGCCAGCAGCTTAGGAGGGTTAGGGGGCTACGAGCAGTACGTC.

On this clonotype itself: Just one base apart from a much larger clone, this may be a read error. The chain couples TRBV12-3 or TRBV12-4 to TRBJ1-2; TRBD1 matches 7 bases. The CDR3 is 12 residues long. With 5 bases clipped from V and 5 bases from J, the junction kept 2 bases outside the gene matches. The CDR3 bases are TGTGCCAGCAGTGCACAGGGGTATGGCTACACCTTC. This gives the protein CASSAQGYGYTF.

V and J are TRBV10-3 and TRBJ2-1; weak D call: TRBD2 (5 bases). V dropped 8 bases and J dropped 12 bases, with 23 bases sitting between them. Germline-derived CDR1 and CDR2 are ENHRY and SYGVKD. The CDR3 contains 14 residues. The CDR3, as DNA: TGTGCCATCCAGTCTCAATCTTCCGGGGTAGGGCAGTTCTTC. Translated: CAIQSQSSGVGQFF.

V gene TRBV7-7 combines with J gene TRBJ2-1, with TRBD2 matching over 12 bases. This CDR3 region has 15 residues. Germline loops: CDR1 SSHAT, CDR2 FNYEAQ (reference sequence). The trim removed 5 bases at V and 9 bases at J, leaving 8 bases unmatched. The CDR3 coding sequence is TGTGCCAGCAGCATATCTAGCGGGGGGGTTCCTGAGCAGTTCTTC. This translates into CASSISSGGVPEQFF.